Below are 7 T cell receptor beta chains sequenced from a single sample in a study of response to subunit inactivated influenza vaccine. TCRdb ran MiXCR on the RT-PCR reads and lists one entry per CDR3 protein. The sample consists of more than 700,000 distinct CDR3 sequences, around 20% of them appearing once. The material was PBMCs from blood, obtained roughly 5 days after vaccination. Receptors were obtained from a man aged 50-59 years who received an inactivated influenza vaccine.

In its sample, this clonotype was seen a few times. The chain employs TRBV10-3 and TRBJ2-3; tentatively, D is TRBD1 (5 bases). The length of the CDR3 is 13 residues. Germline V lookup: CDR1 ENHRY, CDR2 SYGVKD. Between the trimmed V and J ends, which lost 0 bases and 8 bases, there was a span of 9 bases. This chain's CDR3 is CAISESGQGTQYF. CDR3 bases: TGTGCCATCAGTGAGTCGGGGCAGGGTACGCAGTATTTT.

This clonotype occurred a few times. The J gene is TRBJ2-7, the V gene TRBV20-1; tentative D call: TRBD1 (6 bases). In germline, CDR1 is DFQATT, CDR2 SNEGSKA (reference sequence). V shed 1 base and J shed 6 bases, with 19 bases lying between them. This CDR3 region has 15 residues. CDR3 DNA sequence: TGCAGTGCTAGAGTAACGTCAGTCAGGGGAAGCGAGCAGTACTTC. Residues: CSARVTSVRGSEQYF.

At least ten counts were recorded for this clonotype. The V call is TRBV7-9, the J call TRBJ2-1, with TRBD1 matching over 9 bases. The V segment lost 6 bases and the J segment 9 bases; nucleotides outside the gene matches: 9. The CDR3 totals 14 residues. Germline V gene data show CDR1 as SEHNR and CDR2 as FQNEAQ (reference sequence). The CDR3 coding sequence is TGTGCCAGCAGACCAAATACAGGGGGCGGTGAGCAGTTCTTC. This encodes CASRPNTGGGEQFF.

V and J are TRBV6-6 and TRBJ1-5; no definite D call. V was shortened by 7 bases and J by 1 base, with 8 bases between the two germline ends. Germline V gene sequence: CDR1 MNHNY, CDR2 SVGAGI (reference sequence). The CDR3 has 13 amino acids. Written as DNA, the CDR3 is TGTGCCAGCATGGAGTTGAGCAATCAGCCCCAGCATTTT. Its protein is CASMELSNQPQHF.

CDR3 nucleotides: TGCAGCGTGGGACAGGGCGGGTACTCCGGGGAGCTGTTTTTT. Translating gives CSVGQGGYSGELFF. The chain has TRBV29-1 and TRBJ2-2; 9 bases fit TRBD1. Germline assignment: CDR1 SQVTM and CDR2 ANQGSEA. The CDR3 runs 14 residues. V lost 6 bases and J lost 6; bases outside the gene matches: 8.

The CDR3: CASSPWTGQGENIQYF. CDR3 in DNA: TGTGCCAGCAGCCCTTGGACAGGCCAGGGAGAAAACATTCAGTACTTC. The chain combines TRBV7-2 with TRBJ2-4, with 7 bases matching TRBD1. The CDR3 is 16 residues long. Germline-derived CDR1 and CDR2 are SGHTA and FQGNSA. V was pared by 5 bases and J by 5 bases, with 12 bases of the junction left unmatched. Using reference TRBV7-2 and TRBJ2-4 for the parts outside the CDR3, the full variable domain is GAGVSQSPSNKVTEKGKDVELRCDPISGHTALYWYRQSLGQGLEFLIYFQGNSAPDKSGLPSDRFSAERTGGSVSTLTIQRTQQEDSAVYLCASSPWTGQGENIQYFGAGTRLSVL.

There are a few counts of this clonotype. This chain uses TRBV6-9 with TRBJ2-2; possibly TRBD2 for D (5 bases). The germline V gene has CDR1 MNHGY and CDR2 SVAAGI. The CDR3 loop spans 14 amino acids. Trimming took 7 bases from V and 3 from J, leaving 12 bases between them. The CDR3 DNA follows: TGTGCCAGCAAGGTCGGACTGGACACCGGGGAGCTGTTTTTT. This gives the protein CASKVGLDTGELFF.